This T cell receptor beta chain was captured by sequencing in a study of shared clonotypes between healthy human individuals. Study observations and caveats: Of the naive CD4 clonotypes, around 5% were shared across a handful of donors.

Sequencing was at deep level. Replicate PCRs from sorted subsets contained approximately 190 ng DNA, which is around 30,000 T cell genomes. Some clones are missing from TCRdb's copy, which holds only in-frame ones; the method was immunoSEQ multiplex PCR. The sample carries nearly 750,000 clones, 72% recorded once. For this clone: Its target is unknown.

Trimming pared 3 bases from V and 4 bases from J, leaving 6 bases between. This CDR3 spans 11 amino acids. The germline V gene encodes CDR1 DFQATT and CDR2 SNEGSKA (reference sequence). V and J are TRBV20-1 and TRBJ1-2; no clear D gene. What was sequenced was memory CD4+ T cells sorted from blood. Regarding subset: CD45RA-negative fraction. The sequence was obtained from a woman aged 25 to 39 in good health. This chain's CDR3 is CSASRGYGYTF. For the CDR3, the DNA is TGCAGTGCTAGTCGGGGCTATGGCTACACCTTC.